Listed below are T cell receptor beta chains from one sample, sequenced in a study of blood T cells in healthy people across ages. Via MiXCR, TCRdb re-called the 5' RACE reads, giving one row per CDR3 protein. Of 710,000 or so distinct CDR3 sequences listed, approximately 29% are singletons. Material: blood. These receptors all stem from a woman at least 80 years old in good health. The CDR3 runs from the conserved cysteine through the conserved F or W. Fields, in order: V gene, clone size, D gene, J gene, CDR3 DNA, CDR3 protein. The D gene is left open where the match is weak. The size entry is marked missing in some rows and otherwise reads once, few, many or a size class.

TRBV7-9	many	.	TRBJ1-4	TGTGCCAGCAGCTCTGGACAGCAGGATGAAAAACTGTTTTTT	CASSSGQQDEKLFF
TRBV20-1	.	.	TRBJ2-3	TGCAGTGCTTTCCCAGGGCTCGCAGATACGCAGTATTTT	CSAFPGLADTQYF
TRBV20-1	.	.	TRBJ2-5	TGCAGTGCTAGAGTCCTCGATTCCTACGGGCAGTACTTC	CSARVLDSYGQYF
TRBV6-6	.	TRBD1	TRBJ1-5	TGTGCCAGCAGTTTATCCCCGGGACAGGGCAATCAGCCCCAGCATTTT	CASSLSPGQGNQPQHF
TRBV29-1	.	.	TRBJ1-2	TGCAGCGCACTAGGCCAGGATGATAACTATGGCTACACCTTC	CSALGQDDNYGYTF
TRBV2	many	.	TRBJ2-4	TGTGCCAGCAGTGAACGGGGGGCCAAAAACATTCAGTACTTC	CASSERGAKNIQYF
TRBV7-3	many	TRBD1	TRBJ1-4	TGTGCCAGCAGCTTGAGACAGGGGGAAAAACTGTTTTTT	CASSLRQGEKLFF
TRBV20-1	many	TRBD2	TRBJ2-7	TGCAGTGCTAGATCCAGCGGGGGGAACCCCTACGAGCAGTACTTC	CSARSSGGNPYEQYF
TRBV5-5	.	TRBD1	TRBJ1-5	TGTGCCAGCAGCTCACAGGGGTCGGGCAATCAGCCCCAGCATTTT	CASSSQGSGNQPQHF
TRBV6-5	many	.	TRBJ1-2	TGTGCCAGCAGCCGGTTCTCCCAGGATGGCTACACCTTC	CASSRFSQDGYTF
TRBV20-1	many	.	TRBJ1-2	TGCAGTGCTAGAGTGGGGGCCGATACTGGCTACACCTTC	CSARVGADTGYTF
TRBV3-1	few	.	TRBJ2-7	TGTGCCAGCAGCCAAGACGGGGGAGTATACTACGAGCAGTACTTC	CASSQDGGVYYEQYF
TRBV4-1	.	TRBD1	TRBJ1-4	TGCGCCAGCAGCCACGGGGGACAGGGGAGTGCTGAAAAACTGTTTTTT	CASSHGGQGSAEKLFF
TRBV20-1	many	TRBD1	TRBJ2-5	TGCAGTGCCCGAATAACCACAGGGGTGGGAGAGACCCAGTACTTC	CSARITTGVGETQYF
TRBV5-1	many	TRBD1	TRBJ2-3	TGCGCCAGCAGCTCGACAGGGTTCCTTGCAGATACGCAGTATTTT	CASSSTGFLADTQYF
TRBV20-1	.	TRBD2	TRBJ2-7	TGCAGTGCTTCACTAGCGGGACGGGGTTTCGACTCCTACGAGCAGTACTTC	CSASLAGRGFDSYEQYF
TRBV28	few	TRBD1	TRBJ1-2	TGTGCCAGCACCGGGACAGTAAGCTATGGCTACACCTTC	CASTGTVSYGYTF
TRBV29-1	.	TRBD1	TRBJ2-7	TGCAGCGTCACAGGGGGAGCCTACGAGCAGTACTTC	CSVTGGAYEQYF
TRBV27	many	TRBD1	TRBJ1-2	TGTGCCAGCAGCCCTAACCAGGGGGCATTCGGCTACACCTTC	CASSPNQGAFGYTF
TRBV7-3	many	.	TRBJ1-6	TGTGCCAGCAGCTTAAGTTATGAGCGTGAACCCCTCCACTTT	CASSLSYEREPLHF
TRBV12-3/TRBV12-4	few	.	TRBJ2-3	TGTGCCAGCAGTTTAGGGGTTATCGCAGATACGCAGTATTTT	CASSLGVIADTQYF
TRBV20-1	many	TRBD2	TRBJ2-5	TGCAGTAGGACTAGCGGGGAGACCCAGTACTTC	CSRTSGETQYF
TRBV18	.	.	TRBJ2-7	TGTGCCAGCTCACTCGCGACCTCGGGGCCCTACGAGCAGTACTTC	CASSLATSGPYEQYF